The T cell receptor beta chain under discussion was sequenced for a study of beta chain features in type 1 diabetes. cDNA synthesis used the whole RNA isolate, giving expressed TCRB sequences. Generated by immunoSEQ multiplex PCR, the TCRdb table keeps only in-frame clones and is missing some. This table has some 300,000 clones, around 7.3% appearing once. Trimming took off 7 bases at V and 5 bases at J, with 20 bases between the two ends. The CDR3 has 15 residues. In germline, CDR1 is MDHEN, CDR2 SYDVKM. The sequencing input was central memory CD4+ T cells from blood. This chain links TRBV28 with TRBJ2-5, with D possibly matching TRBD2 (7 bases). The clonotype originates from a woman under 30 in good health. The DNA of the CDR3 is TGTGCCAGCAAGAGCCCACAGGGAGGGGTCGAGACCCAGTACTTC. The encoded protein is CASKSPQGGVETQYF. Filled out from reference TRBV28 and TRBJ2-5, the complete variable domain reads DVKVTQSSRYLVKRTGEKVFLECVQDMDHENMFWYRQDPGLGLRLIYFSYDVKMKEKGDIPEGYSVSREKKERFSLILESASTNQTSMYLCASKSPQGGVETQYFGPGTRLLVL.